The clone carrying this T cell receptor beta chain was detected only a few times. The entry originates in a study of radiotherapy plus CTLA-4 blockade in lung cancer. The study treated chemo-refractory metastatic non-small-cell lung cancer patients with focal radiation plus ipilimumab CTLA-4 blockade. Produced via immunoSEQ multiplex PCR; TCRdb's table is partial and in-frame only. Of tens of thousands of clones in the sample, less than 85% were seen once. The V and J ends lost 2 bases and 7 bases respectively, with 5 bases between them. Germline-derived CDR1 and CDR2 are MNHEY and SMNVEV (reference sequence). The length of the CDR3 is 11 residues.

The sequence was obtained from a human donor with non-small cell lung cancer who had stable disease on radiotherapy plus ipilimumab. J is TRBJ1-1 and V is TRBV27, with D hard to call. The sample was peripheral blood, taken from a patient treated with radiotherapy plus ipilimumab. The CDR3 nucleotides read TGTGCCAGCAGTTTAAGAGGTGAAGCTTTCTTT. This encodes CASSLRGEAFF.